This T cell receptor (beta chain) was sequenced in a study of vaccination and CD4 T cells after COVID-19. Study as a whole: All convalescent patients were nasal swab PCR positive for SARS-CoV-2; nine had mild and one severe disease.

V shed 4 bases and J shed 0 bases, with 16 bases lying between them. The CDR3 is made up of 16 amino acids. Germline loops: CDR1 DFQATT, CDR2 SNEGSKA (reference sequence). With the Oncomine TCR Beta short-read assay, DNA from cultured CD4+ T cells was sequenced. Genomic DNA was extracted from cultured CD4+ T cells. TCRdb independently ran MiXCR on the PCR reads; one entry per CDR3 protein. The table has roughly 10,000 distinct CDR3 sequences, about 75% seen once; the top ten hold approximately 10%. Worth noting for this clonotype: Its antigen is not known.

Treatment reported: approximately nine-day PBMC culture with coronavirus spike peptide pools or control peptides (ViraFEST assay). Wells contained roughly 2.2 million PBMCs each, and these were cultured with about 10 IU/ml IL-2 and roughly 10 ug/ml peptide pools. This TCR came from a human donor who had recovered from COVID-19. Sequencing was performed on CD4+ T cells from blood, cultured in vitro. V usage is TRBV20-1 and J usage is TRBJ1-5, with D uncertain. The CDR3 nucleotides are TGCAGTGCTACCCGCCCGTCGGGATTTAGCAATCAGCCCCAGCATTTT. Translating gives CSATRPSGFSNQPQHF.